Presented here are 9 T cell receptor beta chains from one specimen sequenced in a study of cytomegalovirus exposure and HLA in healthy donors. PCR was performed using 60 Vbeta and 13 Jbeta primers. Produced via immunoSEQ multiplex PCR; TCRdb's table is partial and in-frame only. Here the sample spans 75,000 to 95,000 clones, more than 55% being singletons. Sequenced sample: PBMCs. These receptors all come from a woman in her forties or fifties in good health and CMV-seropositive.

The chain couples TRBV6-5 to TRBJ2-7; 8 nucleotides align to TRBD1. Per the germline V gene, CDR1 is MNHEY and CDR2 is SVGAGI. The CDR3 contains 14 residues. V shed 7 bases, J shed 0 bases, and the junction held 5 bases outside the gene matches. The CDR3 loop is CASKQGAYSYEQYF. In DNA form, the CDR3 reads TGTGCCAGCAAGCAGGGGGCTTACTCCTACGAGCAGTACTTC.

This chain connects TRBV6-5 to TRBJ1-6, with a tentative D call TRBD1 (5 bases). There are 15 residues in the CDR3. Trimming left V 4 bases short and J 8 bases short, with 15 bases between. Germline lookup yields CDR1 MNHEY and CDR2 SVGAGI. As DNA, the CDR3 is TGTGCCAGCAGTTTGGGCGGCGGAGGGGATTCACCCCTCCACTTT. It yields the protein CASSLGGGGDSPLHF.

This clone was picked up a small number of times. The J gene is TRBJ2-1, the V gene TRBV30; 8 bases line up with TRBD1. V lost 0 bases, J lost 7 bases, and 2 bases stayed unmatched. The CDR3 has 13 residues. Germline CDR1 reads GTSNPN; CDR2 reads SVGIG (reference sequence). CDR3 protein: CAWSVQGGNEQFF. CDR3 in DNA: TGTGCCTGGAGTGTACAGGGGGGTAATGAGCAGTTCTTC.

The chain links TRBV28 to TRBJ1-1; D remains ambiguous. There are 12 residues in the CDR3. Germline CDR1 is MDHEN and CDR2 is SYDVKM. V gave up 3 bases and J gave up 4 bases, with 6 bases separating them. CDR3: CASSFARTEAFF. The CDR3 DNA follows: TGTGCCAGCAGTTTTGCGCGCACTGAAGCTTTCTTT.

This chain uses TRBV29-1 with TRBJ2-7, with TRBD1 matching over 7 bases. J was trimmed by 4 bases and V by 3 bases; bases with no gene match: 9. Per germline, CDR1 SQVTM and CDR2 ANQGSEA. This CDR3 is 14 amino acids long. In DNA form, the CDR3 reads TGCAGCGTTGACGTCTCGGGACAGTTTTACGAGCAGTACTTC. This sequence encodes CSVDVSGQFYEQYF.

The chain links TRBV11-2 to TRBJ2-1; a possible D gene is TRBD2 (6 bases). This CDR3 comprises 16 residues. CDR1 SGHAT and CDR2 FQNNGV come from the germline V gene. The V end lost 5 bases, the J end lost 0 bases, and 14 bases lay between the germline ends. The CDR3 DNA is TGTGCCAGCAGCCTACGGAATAGCGGCTCCTACAATGAGCAGTTCTTC. Translating it yields CASSLRNSGSYNEQFF.

The CDR3 region has the DNA TGTGCCAGCTCACCATTGGGGCCTCCGGGACTCCTTAATGAGGAGACCCAGTACTTC. Translated: CASSPLGPPGLLNEETQYF. The chain uses TRBV18 and TRBJ2-5, with D tentatively TRBD2 (6 bases). Germline CDR1 reads KGHSH; CDR2 reads LQKENI. The CDR3 covers 19 residues. V lost 2 bases to trimming and J lost 5 bases, with 27 bases between them. Looking up the rest from reference TRBV18 and TRBJ2-5 gives the full variable domain: NAGVMQNPRHLVRRRGQEARLRCSPMKGHSHVYWYRQLPEEGLKFMVYLQKENIIDESGMPKERFSAEFPKEGPSILRIQQVVRGDSAAYFCASSPLGPPGLLNEETQYFGPGTRLLVL.

The rearrangement uses TRBV28 and TRBJ2-2; 8 bases match TRBD2. V gave up 8 bases and J gave up 5 bases; unmatched junction bases: 13. Per the germline V gene, CDR1 is MDHEN and CDR2 is SYDVKM. This CDR3 contains 16 residues. The CDR3 DNA is TGTGCCAGCCTCGGTAGCGGGGCTGGGAGGACCGGGGAGCTGTTTTTT. It codes for CASLGSGAGRTGELFF.

This sequence joins TRBV9 and TRBJ2-4, with TRBD2 matching 11 bases. Germline assignment: CDR1 SGDLS and CDR2 YYNGEE. The CDR3 consists of 15 residues. J was trimmed by 6 bases and V by 3 bases; bases with no gene match: 5. The CDR3 DNA reads as TGTGCCAGCAGCGCGGGGACTAGCGGAGGAAACATTCAGTACTTC. This translates into CASSAGTSGGNIQYF.